These T cell receptor beta chains were read from a single sample in a study of blood T cell repertoires in COVID-19. Sequencing was performed with immunoSEQ multiplex PCR; in TCRdb, only in-frame clones are kept and a portion is missing. Among 35,000 to 45,000 clones listed, approximately 88% were seen once. The sequencing input was peripheral blood. Receptors were obtained from a human donor in a cohort sampled during active COVID-19. Each CDR3 is given with its conserved first and last residue. The order of the fields is D gene, J gene, V gene, clone size, CDR3 protein, CDR3 DNA. The D gene is left open where the match is weak. Only some rows state a clone size, as once, few, many or a class for expanded clones.

NA | TRBJ2-2 | TRBV24-1 | NA | CATSTGWNTGELFF | TGTGCCACCAGTACGGGATGGAACACCGGGGAGCTGTTTTTT
NA | TRBJ2-7 | TRBV29-1 | NA | CSVGQADQREQYF | TGCAGCGTTGGACAGGCCGACCAGAGGGAGCAGTACTTC
TRBD2 | TRBJ2-5 | TRBV3-1/TRBV3-2 | NA | CASSQGTSLETQYF | TGTGCCAGCAGCCAAGGGACTAGCTTGGAGACCCAGTACTTC
NA | TRBJ1-1 | TRBV5-1 | NA | CASSFTVMNTEAFF | TGCGCCAGCAGCTTTACAGTTATGAACACTGAAGCTTTCTTT
NA | TRBJ1-2 | TRBV6-5 | NA | CASSSFRVYGYTF | TGTGCCAGCAGTTCCTTTCGGGTCTATGGCTACACCTTC
TRBD1 | TRBJ1-5 | TRBV27 | NA | CASRLTGGYQPQHF | TGTGCCAGCAGGTTGACAGGGGGTTATCAGCCCCAGCATTTT
NA | TRBJ1-5 | TRBV6-2/TRBV6-3 | few | CASSSWPNYSNQPQHF | TGTGCCAGCAGTTCCTGGCCAAACTATAGCAATCAGCCCCAGCATTTT
TRBD1 | TRBJ1-5 | TRBV5-1 | NA | CASTMLDRGINQPQHF | TGCGCCAGCACTATGCTGGACAGGGGAATCAATCAGCCCCAGCATTTT
TRBD1 | TRBJ2-7 | TRBV27 | NA | CASSSRTGHRNEQYF | TGTGCCAGCAGTTCGAGGACAGGGCATCGAAACGAGCAGTACTTC
NA | TRBJ2-5 | TRBV7-2 | NA | CASSFSGIQETQYF | TGTGCCAGCAGCTTTTCGGGGATCCAAGAGACCCAGTACTTC
NA | TRBJ2-5 | TRBV10-3 | NA | CAISAPGGQGTQYF | TGTGCCATCAGCGCTCCAGGGGGGCAGGGGACCCAGTACTTC
NA | TRBJ2-5 | TRBV2 | few | CASSRTTQETQYF | TGTGCCAGCAGCCGGACTACTCAAGAGACCCAGTACTTC
NA | TRBJ1-4 | TRBV6-5 | NA | CASNPAGPKGKLFF | TGTGCCAGCAATCCGGCGGGCCCCAAAGGAAAACTGTTTTTT
TRBD1 | TRBJ2-7 | TRBV7-9 | few | CASSLPGQGHHEQYF | TGTGCCAGCAGCTTACCGGGACAGGGGCACCACGAGCAGTACTTC
NA | TRBJ2-7 | TRBV28 | NA | CASSLVQAYEQYF | TGTGCCAGCAGTTTGGTACAGGCCTACGAGCAGTACTTC
NA | TRBJ1-6 | TRBV19 | NA | CASSTRSRGYDPPLHF | TGTGCCAGTAGTACCCGTTCCCGGGGTTACGATCCACCCCTCCACTTT
TRBD1 | TRBJ1-5 | TRBV19 | NA | CASSGTGIPGSNQPQHF | TGTGCCAGTAGTGGGACAGGCATCCCAGGGAGCAATCAGCCCCAGCATTTT
TRBD2 | TRBJ2-3 | TRBV6-4 | NA | CASTRLAGSTDTQYF | TGTGCCAGCACCCGACTAGCGGGGAGCACAGATACGCAGTATTTT
TRBD1 | TRBJ1-2 | TRBV4-3 | NA | CASSPGTGGTYGYTF | TGCGCCAGCAGCCCCGGGACAGGGGGCACTTATGGCTACACCTTC
TRBD1 | TRBJ1-2 | TRBV7-9 | NA | CASSGQDSLYGYTF | TGTGCCAGCAGCGGACAGGACAGCCTCTATGGCTACACCTTC
NA | TRBJ1-1 | TRBV6-6 | few | CASSYGSSAEAFF | TGTGCCAGCAGTTACGGGAGTAGCGCTGAAGCTTTCTTT
NA | TRBJ2-7 | TRBV6-5 | NA | CASSNTEGYEQYF | TGTGCCAGCAGCAACACGGAGGGCTACGAGCAGTACTTC
NA | TRBJ2-7 | TRBV4-1 | NA | CASSHPQGSRYEQYF | TGCGCCAGCAGCCACCCACAGGGTAGCCGCTACGAGCAGTACTTC
TRBD2 | TRBJ2-1 | TRBV6-1 | once | CASSELAGSYNEQFF | TGTGCCAGCAGTGAACTAGCGGGCTCCTACAATGAGCAGTTCTTC
TRBD2 | TRBJ2-1 | TRBV6-4 | once | CASSDSRTSGHYNEQFF | TGTGCCAGCAGTGACTCACGAACTAGCGGGCATTACAATGAGCAGTTCTTC
TRBD1 | TRBJ2-7 | TRBV10-3 | NA | CAIGAARTGTDVEQYF | TGTGCCATCGGGGCTGCCCGAACCGGGACAGATGTGGAGCAGTACTTC
TRBD1 | TRBJ1-6 | TRBV6-2/TRBV6-3 | NA | CASSYLGTGINSPLHF | TGTGCCAGCAGTTACCTTGGGACAGGCATCAATTCACCCCTCCACTTT
TRBD1 | TRBJ2-1 | TRBV5-6 | NA | CASSLDHRGPNEQFF | TGTGCCAGCAGCTTGGATCACAGGGGGCCCAATGAGCAGTTCTTC
NA | TRBJ1-1 | TRBV5-6 | NA | CASSFTRNTEAFF | TGTGCCAGCAGCTTCACAAGGAACACTGAAGCTTTCTTT
TRBD2 | TRBJ2-7 | TRBV29-1 | NA | CSGLAAGSYEQYF | TGCAGCGGGCTAGCGGCAGGATCCTACGAGCAGTACTTC